The 17 T cell receptor beta chains presented below share a single source sample, sequenced in a study of cytotoxic CD8 clonotypes in ibrutinib-treated CLL. TCRdb keeps only in-frame clones here, not all; method: immunoSEQ multiplex PCR. In the table there are fewer than 400,000 clones, roughly 70% of which are singletons. The material sequenced was PBMCs, taken after 36 months of ibrutinib treatment. The origin of the receptors is a human donor with chronic lymphocytic leukemia.

This clone occurred a few times. The chain links TRBV15 to TRBJ2-7; the D is unclear. Germline-derived CDR1 and CDR2 are LNHNV and YYDKDF (reference sequence). Trimming shortened V by 4 bases and J by 7 bases, and 20 bases separated the two germline ends. The CDR3 loop spans 15 amino acids. CDR3 sequence: CATSKLAQTGEEQYF. Here the CDR3 DNA reads TGTGCCACCAGCAAACTGGCCCAGACCGGCGAAGAGCAGTACTTC.

This rearrangement joins TRBV5-1 to TRBJ1-2; TRBD1 might be the D (5 bases). CDR1 is SGHRS and CDR2 is YFSETQ in the germline V gene. The CDR3 sequence is 14 residues long. The CDR3 region is CASDDGGGVRGYTF. In nucleotides, the CDR3 is TGCGCTTCTGACGACGGGGGAGGCGTCCGTGGCTACACCTTC.

CDR3 residues: CASSLDRGKYEQYF. In nucleotides, the CDR3 is TGTGCCAGCAGCCTCGACAGGGGGAAATACGAGCAGTACTTC. This chain uses TRBV5-4 with TRBJ2-7, with TRBD1 matching 9 bases. The CDR3 has 14 amino acids. V gave up 4 bases and J gave up 4 bases; unmatched junction bases: 6. The germline V gene has CDR1 SGHNT and CDR2 YYREEE (reference sequence).

The chain joins TRBV5-1 to TRBJ1-2; D gene unclear. Per germline, CDR1 SGHRS and CDR2 YFSETQ. The CDR3 is 11 residues long. V was pared by 2 bases and J by 3 bases, with 2 bases between. The CDR3 sequence is CASSLDYGYTF. CDR3 coding DNA: TGCGCCAGCAGCTTAGACTATGGCTACACCTTC.

The rearrangement uses TRBV14 and TRBJ2-3; the match to TRBD2 covers 13 bases. V lost 4 bases, J lost 6 bases, and 16 bases stayed unmatched. The length of the CDR3 is 19 residues. CDR1 and CDR2 from the germline V gene are SGHDN and FVKESK. CDR3 sequence (DNA): TGTGCCAGCAGCCGCCGACAGGGTGGGGGACTAGCGGGAATTGATACGCAGTATTTT. Its translation is CASSRRQGGGLAGIDTQYF.

The genes are TRBV5-4 and TRBJ2-2; no clear D gene. V gave up 3 bases and J gave up 4 bases, with 13 bases separating them. This CDR3 spans 15 amino acids. CDR1 SGHNT and CDR2 YYREEE come from the germline V gene (reference sequence). The DNA of the CDR3 is TGTGCCAGCAGCTCCCGGCACCCGCCCACCGGGGAGCTGTTTTTT. This codes for CASSSRHPPTGELFF.

The rearrangement joins TRBV7-2 to TRBJ2-7; D is unclear. Trimming removed 2 bases from V and 5 bases from J, with 13 bases in between. This CDR3 is 14 amino acids long. Germline V gene lookup returns CDR1 SGHTA and CDR2 FQGNSA. The CDR3 sequence: CASSLLGWGHEQYF. CDR3 coding DNA: TGTGCCAGCAGCTTACTGGGGTGGGGTCACGAGCAGTACTTC.

The chain uses TRBV7-3 and TRBJ2-7, with D hard to call. V dropped 0 bases and J dropped 0 bases, with 3 bases sitting between them. The CDR3 covers 13 residues. Germline values: CDR1 SGHTA, CDR2 FQGTGA. CDR3 in amino acids: CASSLTHSYEQYF. DNA of the CDR3: TGTGCCAGCAGCTTAACTCACTCCTACGAGCAGTACTTC.

This clone was found a few times. The V gene is TRBV5-6, the J gene TRBJ1-2; D call uncertain. Trimming cost V 1 base and J 6 bases, with 13 bases left between them. The CDR3 is 14 residues long. The germline gives CDR1 SGHDT, CDR2 YYEEEE. The CDR3 DNA reads TGTGCCAGCAGCTTGATAGGGTACGACCATGGCTACACCTTC. Encoded protein: CASSLIGYDHGYTF.

The V and J genes are TRBV2 and TRBJ1-2; 7 bases are a match to TRBD1. Germline lookup yields CDR1 SNHLY and CDR2 FYNNEI. The junction had 13 bases not matched to a gene; V was cut back by 5 bases and J by 7 bases. The CDR3 loop spans 15 amino acids. Here the CDR3 reads CASSRGDRSPFGYTF. The CDR3 bases are TGTGCCAGCAGTCGAGGGGACAGAAGTCCTTTTGGCTACACCTTC.

V is TRBV19 and J is TRBJ2-3, with 11 bases fitting TRBD2. J gave up 0 bases and V 5 bases, and 4 bases lay outside the gene matches. The CDR3 is 16 amino acids. Germline-derived CDR1 and CDR2 are LNHDA and SQIVND (reference sequence). CDR3 nucleotide sequence: TGTGCCAGTAGTCGTGTAGCGGGGGGGAGCACAGATACGCAGTATTTT. Translating gives CASSRVAGGSTDTQYF.

The chain is built from TRBV7-9 and TRBJ1-1; D is possibly TRBD1 (5 bases). The ends were cut back, 3 bases at V and 1 base at J, with 9 bases in the middle. Germline values: CDR1 SEHNR, CDR2 FQNEAQ (reference sequence). CDR3 size: 14 residues. CDR3 region: CASSFGQGNTEAFF. In DNA, the CDR3 is TGTGCCAGCAGCTTTGGCCAGGGGAACACTGAAGCTTTCTTT.

The chain employs TRBV6-6 and TRBJ1-1; possibly TRBD1 for D (6 bases). The length of the CDR3 is 15 residues. The V end lost 8 bases, the J end lost 0 bases, and 16 bases lay between the germline ends. Germline V CDR1 and CDR2: MNHNY, SVGAGI (reference sequence). CDR3 in amino acids: CASRPRGAMNTEAFF. The CDR3 region has the DNA TGTGCCAGCCGCCCGAGGGGGGCCATGAACACTGAAGCTTTCTTT.

The gene calls are TRBV27 and TRBJ2-7; D possibly matches TRBD1 or TRBD2 (5 bases each). Germline assignment: CDR1 MNHEY and CDR2 SMNVEV (reference sequence). The germline V and J ends were trimmed by 2 bases and 9 bases, with 8 bases remaining between them. CDR3 length: 11 residues. The CDR3 loop is CASSLRGVQYF. Written as DNA, the CDR3 is TGTGCCAGCAGTTTACGAGGGGTGCAGTACTTC.

The chain couples TRBV7-9 to TRBJ1-1; 10 bases fit TRBD1. The V gene's germline CDR1 is SEHNR and CDR2 FQNEAQ (reference sequence). CDR3 length: 16 residues. With 4 bases clipped from V and 1 base from J, the junction kept 6 bases outside the gene matches. CDR3 nucleotides: TGTGCCAGCAGCTCCCGGGACAGGGGTAGGAACACTGAAGCTTTCTTT. Protein: CASSSRDRGRNTEAFF.

The genes are TRBV4-1 and TRBJ1-1; D may be TRBD1 (5 bases). Germline CDR1 is MGHRA and CDR2 is YSYEKL. V was cut by 5 bases and J by 0 bases, with 19 bases left in between. The CDR3 runs to 17 residues. Here the CDR3 DNA reads TGCGCCAGCAGCTCTGGTCAGGGAGACCACATGAACACTGAAGCTTTCTTT. Amino acids: CASSSGQGDHMNTEAFF.

The chain carries TRBV7-9 and TRBJ1-1, with D possibly matching TRBD1 (5 bases). The CDR3 has 14 amino acids. The germline gives CDR1 SEHNR, CDR2 FQNEAQ (reference sequence). The V and J ends lost 2 bases and 4 bases respectively, with 11 bases between them. CDR3: CASSLKTGGTEAFF. The CDR3 DNA reads as TGTGCCAGCAGCTTAAAAACGGGGGGCACTGAAGCTTTCTTT.